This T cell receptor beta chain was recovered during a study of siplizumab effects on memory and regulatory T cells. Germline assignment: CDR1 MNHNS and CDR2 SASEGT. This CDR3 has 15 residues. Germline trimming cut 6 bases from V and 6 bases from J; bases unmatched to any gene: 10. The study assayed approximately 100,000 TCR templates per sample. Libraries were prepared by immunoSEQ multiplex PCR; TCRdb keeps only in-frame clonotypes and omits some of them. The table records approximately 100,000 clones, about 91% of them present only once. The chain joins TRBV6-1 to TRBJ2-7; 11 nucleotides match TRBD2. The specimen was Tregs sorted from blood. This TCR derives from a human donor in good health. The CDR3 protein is CASSSTSGRSIEQYF. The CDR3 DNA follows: TGTGCCAGCAGCTCTACTAGCGGGAGAAGTATCGAGCAGTACTTC.